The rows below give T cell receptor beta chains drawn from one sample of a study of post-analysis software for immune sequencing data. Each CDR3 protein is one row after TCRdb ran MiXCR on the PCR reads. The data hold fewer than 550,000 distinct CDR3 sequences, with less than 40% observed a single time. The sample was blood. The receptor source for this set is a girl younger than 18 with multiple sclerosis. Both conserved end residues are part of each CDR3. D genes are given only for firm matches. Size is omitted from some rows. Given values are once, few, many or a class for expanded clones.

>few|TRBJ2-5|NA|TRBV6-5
TGTGCCAGCAGTTATTCACCAGGGGTTCAAGAGACCCAGTACTTC
CASSYSPGVQETQYF
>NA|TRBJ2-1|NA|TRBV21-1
TGTGCCAGCGGCAGTAGTTCGCACGCAGCCAGCTACAATGAGCAGTTCTTC
CASGSSSHAASYNEQFF
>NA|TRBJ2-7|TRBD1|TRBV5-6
TGTGCCAGCAGCTTTGCTCGGACAGGGGAGGACGAGCAGTACTTC
CASSFARTGEDEQYF
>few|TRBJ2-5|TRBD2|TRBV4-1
TGCGCCAGCACCCCACTGGCGGGGGGGCAAGAGACCCAGTACTTC
CASTPLAGGQETQYF
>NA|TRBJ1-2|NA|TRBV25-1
TGTGCCAACAGTGAAGGGCAGGTTCCTAACTATGGCTACACCTTC
CANSEGQVPNYGYTF
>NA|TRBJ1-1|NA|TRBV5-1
TGCGCCAGCAGCTTGGCTGGGACCCGCGCTCTGAACACTGAAGCTTTCTTT
CASSLAGTRALNTEAFF
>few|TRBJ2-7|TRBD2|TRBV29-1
TGCAGCGTTGAGGGTAGCGGGGAAACCTACGAGCAGTACTTC
CSVEGSGETYEQYF
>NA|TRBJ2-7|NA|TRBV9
TGTGCCAGCAGCGTAGCACCATCCTACGAGCAGTACTTC
CASSVAPSYEQYF
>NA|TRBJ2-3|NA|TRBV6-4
TGTGCCAGCAGTGACTTGGGGGGAGATACGCAGTATTTT
CASSDLGGDTQYF
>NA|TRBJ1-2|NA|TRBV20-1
TGCAGTGCTAAGAAGTACAGGACCTTCTATGGCTACACCTTC
CSAKKYRTFYGYTF
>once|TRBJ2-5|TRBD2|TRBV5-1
TGCGCCAGCAGCTTGAGCGGGGGAAGTGTAGAGACCCAGTACTTC
CASSLSGGSVETQYF
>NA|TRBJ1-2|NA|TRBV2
TGTGCCAGCAGTGGCCAAATCTACACCTTC
CASSGQIYTF
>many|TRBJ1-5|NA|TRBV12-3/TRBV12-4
TGTGCCAGCAGCCTGGACAGAGGGGCCAATCAGCCCCAGCATTTT
CASSLDRGANQPQHF
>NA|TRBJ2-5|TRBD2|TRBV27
TGTGCCAGCAGTTCAATAGCGGGGCTTAGTTCCGAGACCCAGTACTTC
CASSSIAGLSSETQYF
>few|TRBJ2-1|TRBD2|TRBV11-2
TGTGCCAGCAGCACTAGGGTCGCGGGGGTCCGCTACAATGAGCAGTTCTTC
CASSTRVAGVRYNEQFF
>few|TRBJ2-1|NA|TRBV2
TGTGCCAGCCAGGGCTCCTACAATGAGCAGTTCTTC
CASQGSYNEQFF
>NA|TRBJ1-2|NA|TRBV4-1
TGCGCCAGCAGCCCGAGGGGGGAAGAGGTAAATGGCTACACCTTC
CASSPRGEEVNGYTF